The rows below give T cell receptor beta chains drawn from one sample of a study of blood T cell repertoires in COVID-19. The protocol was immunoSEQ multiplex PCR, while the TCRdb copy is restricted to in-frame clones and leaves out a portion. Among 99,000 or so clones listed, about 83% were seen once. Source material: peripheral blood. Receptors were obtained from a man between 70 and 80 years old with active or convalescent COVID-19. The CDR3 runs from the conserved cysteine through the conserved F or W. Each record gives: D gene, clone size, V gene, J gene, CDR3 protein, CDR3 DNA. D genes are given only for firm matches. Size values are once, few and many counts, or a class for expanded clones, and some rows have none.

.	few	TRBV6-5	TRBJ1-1	CASSYSNPGSTEAFF	TGTGCCAGCAGTTACTCGAACCCAGGGTCCACTGAAGCTTTCTTT
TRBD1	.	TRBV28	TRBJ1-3	CASSTGQNSGNTIYF	TGTGCCAGCAGCACGGGACAGAACTCTGGAAACACCATATATTTT
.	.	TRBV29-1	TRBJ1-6	CSVRDASGGSPLHF	TGCAGCGTTCGGGACGCCAGCGGGGGGTCACCCCTCCACTTT
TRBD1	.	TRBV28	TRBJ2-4	CASTRGGTAKNIQYF	TGTGCCAGTACCCGAGGGGGCACGGCCAAAAACATTCAGTACTTC
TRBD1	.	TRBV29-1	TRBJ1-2	CSVESGGYGYTF	TGCAGCGTTGAGTCAGGGGGCTATGGCTACACCTTC
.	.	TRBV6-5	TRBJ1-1	CASSYSSWNTEAFF	TGTGCCAGCAGTTACTCGAGCTGGAACACTGAAGCTTTCTTT
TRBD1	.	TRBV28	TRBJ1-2	CASSLPRTGRNNYGYTF	TGTGCCAGCAGTTTACCCAGGACAGGGCGAAACAACTATGGCTACACCTTC
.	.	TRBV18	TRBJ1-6	CASSPNRNSPLHF	TGTGCCAGCTCACCTAACAGGAATTCACCCCTCCACTTT
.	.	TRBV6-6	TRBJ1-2	CASSYPSKQGDTF	TGTGCCAGCAGTTACCCAAGTAAACAGGGAGACACCTTC
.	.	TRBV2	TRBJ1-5	CASSDFGPQHF	TGTGCCAGCAGTGATTTTGGCCCCCAGCATTTT
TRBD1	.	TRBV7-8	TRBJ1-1	CASSLQGARTEAFF	TGTGCCAGCAGCTTACAGGGGGCAAGGACTGAAGCTTTCTTT
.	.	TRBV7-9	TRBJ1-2	CASSPQGEGGYTF	TGTGCCAGCAGCCCCCAAGGGGAAGGTGGCTACACCTTC
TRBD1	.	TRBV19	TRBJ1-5	CASSDKGQGGQPQHF	TGTGCCAGTAGTGACAAAGGACAGGGTGGACAGCCCCAGCATTTT
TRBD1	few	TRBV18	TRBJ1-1	CASSATGGGFQAFF	TGTGCCAGCTCAGCGACAGGGGGCGGATTTCAAGCTTTCTTT
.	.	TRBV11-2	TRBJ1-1	CASSLGEGVNTEAFF	TGTGCCAGCAGCCTCGGGGAGGGGGTGAACACTGAAGCTTTCTTT
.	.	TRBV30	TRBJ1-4	CAWQPGLTNEKLFF	TGTGCCTGGCAACCGGGACTGACAAATGAAAAACTGTTTTTT
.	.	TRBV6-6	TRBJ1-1	CASSRGGATEAFF	TGTGCCAGCAGCCGGGGGGGAGCCACTGAAGCTTTCTTT
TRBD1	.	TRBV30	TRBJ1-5	CAWSVQTGGNQPQHF	TGTGCCTGGAGTGTACAAACAGGGGGCAATCAGCCCCAGCATTTT
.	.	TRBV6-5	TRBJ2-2	CACGGSNTGELFF	TGTGCGTGCGGAGGTTCGAACACCGGGGAGCTGTTTTTT
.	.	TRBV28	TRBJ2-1	CASSNLPQGFYNEQFF	TGTGCCAGCAGTAACCTACCCCAGGGTTTCTACAATGAGCAGTTCTTC
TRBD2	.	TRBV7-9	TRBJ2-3	CASSLLAGGRSTDTQYF	TGTGCCAGCAGCTTACTAGCGGGGGGGAGAAGCACAGATACGCAGTATTTT
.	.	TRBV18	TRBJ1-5	CASSPGRDSNQPQHF	TGTGCCAGCTCACCGGGCAGGGATAGCAATCAGCCCCAGCATTTT
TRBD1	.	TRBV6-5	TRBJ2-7	CASRGQGRYEQYF	TGTGCCAGCAGAGGACAGGGTCGGTACGAGCAGTACTTC